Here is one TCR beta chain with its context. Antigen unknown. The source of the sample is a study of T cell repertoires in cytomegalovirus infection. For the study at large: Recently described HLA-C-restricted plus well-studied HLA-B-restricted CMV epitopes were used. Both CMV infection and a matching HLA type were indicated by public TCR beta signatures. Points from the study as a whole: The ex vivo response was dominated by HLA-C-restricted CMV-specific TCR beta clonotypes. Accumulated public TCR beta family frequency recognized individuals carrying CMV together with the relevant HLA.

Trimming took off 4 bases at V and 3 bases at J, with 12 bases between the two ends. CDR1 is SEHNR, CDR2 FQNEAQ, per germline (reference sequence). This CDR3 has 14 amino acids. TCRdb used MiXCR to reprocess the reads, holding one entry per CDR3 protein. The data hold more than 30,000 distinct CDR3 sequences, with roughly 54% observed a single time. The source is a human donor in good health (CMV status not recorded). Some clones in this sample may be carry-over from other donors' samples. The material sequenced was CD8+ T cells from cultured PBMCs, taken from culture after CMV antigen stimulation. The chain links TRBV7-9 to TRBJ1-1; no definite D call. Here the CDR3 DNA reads TGTGCCAGCAGCTCACCGCGTGAGGACACTGAAGCTTTCTTT. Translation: CASSSPREDTEAFF.